This record covers a single TCR beta chain. It lacks a known antigen. Qualities for individual bases were not recorded, and no much larger clone is one base off. The data were obtained in a study of blood T cell repertoires in COVID-19 (dated by TCRdb to about 2020). General notes on the study: Recovered participants in ImmuneRACE Cohort 3 were defined by two consecutive negative NP/OP PCR tests, clearance by a healthcare professional, or resolution of symptoms. Samples from collaborators originated in the United States, Italy and Spain and spanned both the acute and convalescent phases of COVID-19. The prospective study material was composed of cDNA or gDNA derived from T cells, B-cell-depleted T cells, or PBMCs. The dataset comprised deeply sampled blood TCRbeta repertoires from subjects exposed to, actively infected with, or recovered from COVID-19. The repertoires were released in a freely available public database intended as a resource for research on the immune response to SARS-CoV-2. Samples were obtained from the ongoing ImmuneRACE study (first 160 participants) and from 1,254 subjects provided by 6 global collaborators. A de-identified subject ID, COVID-19 status, age in years and sex were almost always included in the sample metadata. Where HLA class I and class II types were available, the types were taken from metadata supplied by the sample provider, not from assay-based typing.

TCRbeta CDR3 regions were amplified from genomic DNA using the immunoSEQ Assay, a bias-controlled multiplex PCR. The study's processing was this. Within the assay, amplification of reference gene primers was used to estimate how many nucleated cells each sample contained. To quantify the absolute abundance of each unique TCRbeta CDR3 rearrangement, sequence reads were collapsed and filtered. For each sample, productive Simpson clonality was calculated by taking the square root of Simpson's diversity index across productive rearrangements. As stored in TCRdb, this immuneACCESS dataset retains in-frame rearrangements with V and J assigned. A fraction of the clones does not appear; measured against another copy, unresolved V genes explain less than half of the discrepancy, and the remainder lacks a known reason. V, J and clone size derive from that table, while D and trimming were established from the DNA sequence. The table for this sample lists some 200,000 clones; about nine tenths of them were counted only once. Of the sample, 7.2% falls within the top ten clones.

V loses 8 bases at its end and J loses 3 bases; junction bases beyond the gene matches: 3. In the germline V gene, CDR1 corresponds to MDHEN and CDR2 to SYDVKM. Including the terminal cysteine and phenylalanine, the CDR3 comprises 12 residues. The CDR3 DNA has 36 bases and is translated from base 1. Participants in the prospective study were enrolled through a virtual design, were aged about 18 to 89 years, and lived in roughly 25 United States geographic areas. In the prospective study, participants were assigned to cohorts based on the clinical history participants reported in a screening survey and a study questionnaire. Each participant in the prospective study had whole blood, serum and a nasopharyngeal or oropharyngeal swab collected by mobile phlebotomists. Participants in the prospective study had the option to provide additional blood draws and questionnaires over a roughly two-month period. Before DNA extraction, prospective study blood samples were shipped either frozen or at room temperature.

On the study overall, not on this receptor specifically: The amount of clinical and demographic metadata varied by source and participant and was provided uncurated.

The sample comprised PBMCs or T cells enriched from blood (not recorded which). The receptor comes from a man younger than 40 in a cohort exposed to, infected with or recovered from COVID-19 (not recorded which). The receptor chain draws on TRBV28 and TRBJ2-5, with TRBD2 identical over 7 junction bases. The CDR3 protein: CASGGGKETQYF. The nucleotide sequence is given as TGTGCCAGCGGGGGGGGGAAAGAGACCCAGTACTTC.